A single T cell receptor (beta chain) is shown here with its context. No cognate antigen has been identified for it. No much larger clonotype is one base removed from it; base qualities were not supplied. This sample was taken from a study of T cell responses to AZD1222 COVID-19 vaccine (dated by TCRdb to the early 2020s). A note on the overall study: Because spike-specific TCR depth and breadth did not differ between the two schedules, AZD1222 recipients who got a second dose at roughly 4 weeks were pooled with those who got a second dose at roughly 12 weeks. TCR sequencing was performed for approximately 240 trial participants, of whom about 200 were given two doses of AZD1222 and approximately 26 were given two doses of MenACWY control vaccine. Trial participants were enrolled by age into subgroups of 18-55, 56-69 and 70-plus years, and around 150, 29 and 61 TCR-sequenced participants, respectively, were included in these subgroups. Overall results and qualifications from the work: Conclusions about previously exposed vaccinees are limited because only a handful of AZD1222 recipients were SARS-CoV-2 seropositive at baseline. The vaccine-associated CD4 TCRs covered the entire spike protein, and the dominant responses fell in regions 160-218 and 743-854. The 56-69-year group was small, and its depth increase did not reach significance, likely because of low power. No day 14 peak-response samples were available, so repertoires were characterized only after the peak T cell response. Participants were mostly white British, with more females than males. The authors suggested clonal diversity may have been underestimated. Spike-specific TCR breadth and depth rose significantly after two AZD1222 doses compared with day 0 and with MenACWY recipients. Reportedly, close to half of the unique spike-specific TCRs recognized epitopes lying outside the regions that are mutated in the B.1.351 and B.1.1.7 variants.

Interpreted using the paper, the time point label stands for: baseline before first vaccination. The vaccinee samples were drawn from two UK trials, COV001 and COV002, one of which was a single-blind randomized controlled phase 2/3 trial testing AZD1222 (ChAdOx1 nCoV-19) in healthy adults. Trial participant PBMC samples were collected at day 0 and day 28 after the second dose for TCRbeta chain sequencing. The CDR3 regions of human TCRbeta chains were analyzed by immunosequencing. In the authors' own workflow: Repertoire TCRs were checked for matches against a reference library of SARS-CoV-2-specific TCRs that had been generated using the MIRA antigen-specificity platform. Breadth was defined as the fraction of unique TCRs that were SARS-CoV-2-associated, and depth was defined as the fraction of total T cells that were SARS-CoV-2-associated. Each spike-specific TCR was assigned to its reactive spike region and to a CD4 or CD8 class using the MIRA data. Log10-transformed breadth and depth values were compared by one-way ANOVA with Sidak's multiple comparisons tests. TCRdb holds this immuneACCESS table with in-frame rearrangements only. Some clones are missing; in checked studies, unresolved V genes explain under half, and the rest has no known cause. That table is the source of V, J and clone size, and D and trimming were worked out from the DNA. This sample holds under 300,000 clones; about 92% were observed only once. 0.55% of the sample rests with the top ten.

This TCR derives from an adult in good health. Specimen: peripheral blood, collected on day 0 of AZD1222 vaccination.

The CDR3 is CSVEGRDGEKLFF. Read as DNA, the sequence is TGCAGCGTTGAAGGCCGGGATGGGGAAAAACTGTTTTTT. This receptor chain uses TRBV29-1 and TRBJ1-4, with the identity of the D gene unclear. The germline V gene specifies SQVTM as CDR1 and ANQGSEA as CDR2. V is clipped by 1 base and J by 8 bases, and the sequence between their germline boundaries is 11 bases long. CDR3 length: 13 amino acids, cysteine to phenylalanine. The DNA shown is the 39-base CDR3, in frame from base 1.